This T cell receptor (beta chain) was recorded in a study of beta chain features in type 1 diabetes. Study results and limitations: Lower insertion and higher deletion counts appeared at VDJ junctions in type 1 diabetes patients. Any PCR bias toward short templates would affect both groups alike. Researchers report that Type 1 diabetes patients had moderately but significantly shorter TCRB CDR3s across all four CD4+ subsets.

This clone was seen a few times. The antigen remains undetermined. Isolated RNA was reverse transcribed in full, so expressed TCRB transcripts were sequenced. Repertoires were generated with immunoSEQ multiplex PCR, while TCRdb's copy carries only in-frame clones and drops some. The repertoire holds about 340,000 clones, with approximately 12% as singletons. Trimming cost V 7 bases and J 4 bases, with 13 bases left between them. The CDR3 has 13 amino acids. In germline, CDR1 is MDHEN, CDR2 SYDVKM. The sequence was obtained from a woman aged 18-29 years with type 1 diabetes. The chain recombines TRBV28 with TRBJ1-2; D perhaps matches TRBD1 (6 bases). Sequenced input: naive CD4+ T cells from blood. The CDR3 region is CASTLTGFYGYTF. The CDR3 DNA follows: TGTGCCAGCACTCTTACAGGGTTCTATGGCTACACCTTC.